Below, 25 T cell receptor beta chains from the same sample are listed, as sequenced in a study of CD8 T cells in ankylosing spondylitis. A single record per CDR3 protein comes from TCRdb applying MiXCR to the 5' RACE reads. Of approximately 260,000 distinct CDR3 sequences listed, over 8.5% were seen once; the top ten hold approximately 7%. The sequencing sample was made of blood, either unsorted or a sorted T cell fraction (not recorded which). Receptors originate from a male donor with ankylosing spondylitis or in good health (not recorded which).

This clonotype was recorded at least ten times. The rearrangement links TRBV25-1 to TRBJ2-7; D is possibly TRBD1 or TRBD2 (5 bases each). V dropped 1 base and J dropped 2 bases, with 15 bases sitting between them. The germline V gene encodes CDR1 MGHDK and CDR2 SYGVNS. The CDR3 is made up of 16 amino acids. CDR3 sequence reads: CASSESPGTETYEQYF. The CDR3 nucleotides are TGTGCCAGCAGTGAATCCCCCGGGACCGAAACCTACGAGCAGTACTTC.

As DNA, the CDR3 is TGTGCCAGCAGCCCTCCGGACCAGGGGGCGGCACCCCTCCACTTT. Protein: CASSPPDQGAAPLHF. The genes are TRBV4-2 and TRBJ1-6, with TRBD1 matching over 8 bases. Per the germline V gene, CDR1 is LGHNA and CDR2 is YNFKEQ. The junction had 10 bases not matched to a gene; V was cut back by 4 bases and J by 11 bases. The CDR3 consists of 15 residues.

This clonotype was counted once. CDR3 coding DNA: TGTGCCAGCAGCCCTCCCGGACTAGTCTTTCATGAGCAGTTCTTC. Protein: CASSPPGLVFHEQFF. The chain combines TRBV7-2 with TRBJ2-1, with 7 bases matching TRBD2. The ends lost 5 bases at V and 8 bases at J; junction bases unmatched: 12. Looked up from germline, CDR1 is SGHTA and CDR2 is FQGNSA. The CDR3 totals 15 residues.

In its sample, this clonotype was seen many times. V usage is TRBV7-9 and J usage is TRBJ1-1, with 7 bases that match TRBD1. The germline V gene has CDR1 SEHNR and CDR2 FQNEAQ (reference sequence). This CDR3 region has 14 residues. Unmatched junction bases numbered 3, after V lost 5 bases and J lost 0 bases. The chain's CDR3 is CASSGDSLNTEAFF. The CDR3 bases are TGTGCCAGCAGCGGGGACAGTCTGAACACTGAAGCTTTCTTT. The full variable domain, completed using reference TRBV7-9 and TRBJ1-1, is DTGVSQNPRHKITKRGQNVTFRCDPISEHNRLYWYRQTLGQGPEFLTYFQNEAQLEKSRLLSDRFSAERPKGSFSTLEIQRTEQGDSAMYLCASSGDSLNTEAFFGQGTRLTVV.

This clonotype was seen at least ten times. The chain couples TRBV5-6 to TRBJ2-1, with D tentatively TRBD2 (5 bases). The ends were cut back, 0 bases at V and 5 bases at J, with 12 bases in the middle. Looked up from germline, CDR1 is SGHDT and CDR2 is YYEEEE. The CDR3 runs to 15 residues. The CDR3 is CASSLEGVSDNEQFF. Here the CDR3 DNA reads TGTGCCAGCAGCTTGGAGGGAGTATCCGACAATGAGCAGTTCTTC.

This clonotype was detected ten times or more. This chain uses TRBV5-1 with TRBJ1-1; 7 bases align to TRBD1. The V gene end was trimmed by 2 bases and the J gene end by 11 bases; junction bases not matched to a gene: 6. Germline V lookup: CDR1 SGHRS, CDR2 YFSETQ. There are 12 residues in the CDR3. CDR3 coding DNA: TGCGCCAGCAGCTTCCAGGGGGAGGGCGCTTTCTTT. Translated: CASSFQGEGAFF.

The chain is built from TRBV11-2 and TRBJ2-3, with D possibly being TRBD1 (6 bases). This CDR3 contains 12 residues. Germline values: CDR1 SGHAT, CDR2 FQNNGV. CDR3: CAWGGRGNTQYF. The CDR3 DNA is TGTGCTTGGGGCGGCAGGGGTAATACGCAGTATTTT.

This clonotype was detected ten times or more. This chain connects TRBV7-2 to TRBJ2-7, with 8 bases identical to TRBD2. V dropped 4 bases and J dropped 7; count of bases not matched to a gene: 9. The CDR3 runs to 14 residues. CDR1 is SGHTA and CDR2 is FQGNSA in the germline V gene. The CDR3 here is CASSYGTRREEQYF. The CDR3 bases are TGTGCCAGCAGCTATGGGACTAGACGGGAGGAGCAGTACTTC.

This clonotype was recorded many times. The chain carries TRBV20-1 and TRBJ2-7; D is uncertain. This CDR3 has 12 amino acids. Germline V gene sequence: CDR1 DFQATT, CDR2 SNEGSKA (reference sequence). Trimming left V 3 bases short and J 2 bases short, with 8 bases between. CDR3 residues: CSASLHPYEQYF. CDR3 DNA sequence: TGCAGTGCTAGTTTGCACCCCTACGAGCAGTACTTC.

A few counts support this clonotype. The CDR3 spells CARGGDLFVGTVRANTGELFF. DNA for the CDR3: TGTGCCCGAGGCGGGGACCTCTTTGTGGGGACAGTGAGGGCGAACACCGGGGAGCTGTTTTTT. The genes are TRBV6-9 and TRBJ2-2, with a weak D call TRBD1 (7 bases). V lost 11 bases and J 0 bases, leaving 34 bases between the germline ends. The length of the CDR3 is 21 residues. Germline V gene lookup returns CDR1 MNHGY and CDR2 SVAAGI.

V and J are TRBV30 and TRBJ2-1; D is perhaps TRBD2 (6 bases). V was pared by 2 bases and J by 7 bases, with 18 bases between. The germline V gene encodes CDR1 GTSNPN and CDR2 SVGIG (reference sequence). The CDR3 has 15 residues. As DNA, the CDR3 is TGTGCCTGGAGTTTTCTTGGTGGGAGGAATAATGAGCAGTTCTTC. This gives the protein CAWSFLGGRNNEQFF.

This chain uses TRBV7-6 with TRBJ2-5, with 14 bases lining up with TRBD2. This CDR3 has 22 amino acids. V gave up 4 bases and J gave up 0 bases; unmatched junction bases: 19. The germline CDR1 and CDR2 sequences are SGHVS and FNYEAQ. In nucleotides, the CDR3 is TGTGCCAGCAGCTCACTGGGCGGGACTAGCGGGGGAGAATCACCGTACCAAGAGACCCAGTACTTC. As protein: CASSSLGGTSGGESPYQETQYF.

This clonotype appeared many times. The chain joins TRBV6-2 or TRBV6-3 to TRBJ2-1, with no clear D. Trimming removed 0 bases at V and 9 bases at J, with 6 bases between. From germline, CDR1 is MNHEY and CDR2 SVGEGT. CDR3 size: 12 residues. The CDR3 here is CASSYSRTEQFF. CDR3 bases: TGTGCCAGCAGTTACTCAAGGACTGAGCAGTTCTTC.

This clonotype was counted a few times. CDR3: CASSYTYRQGLYEQYF. The DNA of the CDR3 is TGTGCCAGCAGTTACACGTATCGTCAGGGACTCTACGAGCAGTACTTC. The chain employs TRBV6-2 or TRBV6-3 and TRBJ2-7, with D maybe TRBD2 (6 bases). This CDR3 has 16 amino acids. Germline lookup yields CDR1 MNHEY and CDR2 SVGEGT. V was pared by 2 bases and J by 3 bases, with 17 bases between.

At least ten counts were recorded for this clonotype. V gene TRBV6-2 or TRBV6-3 combines with J gene TRBJ2-7; D gene unclear. Germline CDR1 MNHEY, CDR2 SVGEGT. The CDR3 is 14 amino acids. Between the trimmed V and J ends, which lost 6 bases and 0 bases, there was a span of 12 bases. The CDR3 coding sequence is TGTGCCAGCAGGCAGGTGTTCCCCTCCTACGAGCAGTACTTC. It specifies CASRQVFPSYEQYF.

This clonotype was seen at least ten times. This rearrangement joins TRBV4-2 to TRBJ2-1; 10 nucleotides align to TRBD2. J gave up 8 bases and V 7 bases, and 14 bases lay outside the gene matches. The germline V gene has CDR1 LGHNA and CDR2 YNFKEQ. The CDR3 extends over 16 amino acids. CDR3 sequence: CASTLGTSATLDEQFF. In nucleotides, the CDR3 is TGTGCCAGCACCCTAGGGACTAGCGCAACCCTGGATGAGCAGTTCTTC.

Only a few counts were recorded for this clonotype. J is TRBJ1-2 and V is TRBV5-6; D possibly corresponds to TRBD1 (5 bases). The CDR3 extends over 15 amino acids. Germline V gene data show CDR1 as SGHDT and CDR2 as YYEEEE. The ends were cut back, 2 bases at V and 8 bases at J, with 19 bases in the middle. CDR3 nucleotide sequence: TGTGCCAGCAGCTTATTCCGCTCCGGAGACAGAGGCTACACCTTC. Protein sequence: CASSLFRSGDRGYTF. The whole variable domain, filled in from reference TRBV5-6 and TRBJ1-2, reads DAGVTQSPTHLIKTRGQQVTLRCSPKSGHDTVSWYQQALGQGPQFIFQYYEEEERQRGNFPDRFSGHQFPNYSSELNVNALLLGDSALYLCASSLFRSGDRGYTFGSGTRLTVV.

This clonotype was recorded at least ten times. V and J are TRBV20-1 and TRBJ2-5; TRBD2 might be the D (6 bases). Germline values: CDR1 DFQATT, CDR2 SNEGSKA (reference sequence). The V and J ends lost 5 bases and 5 bases respectively, with 12 bases between them. The CDR3 is 12 amino acids. The DNA for the CDR3 is TGCAGTGCTGGGACTTTTGGGGAGACCCAGTACTTC. Its protein product is CSAGTFGETQYF.

This clonotype was detected many times. V is TRBV29-1 and J is TRBJ2-2; TRBD1 aligns across 10 bases. The CDR3 has 15 amino acids. Germline V CDR1 and CDR2: SQVTM, ANQGSEA. The V and J ends lost 6 bases and 2 bases, in that order; junction bases with no gene match: 6. CDR3 sequence reads: CSVGDRGFNTGELFF. In DNA form, the CDR3 reads TGCAGCGTCGGGGACAGGGGCTTTAACACCGGGGAGCTGTTTTTT.

This clonotype has only one observation. This sequence joins TRBV3-1 and TRBJ2-3, with D unclear. There are 15 residues in the CDR3. Trimming removed 1 base at V and 5 bases at J, with 13 bases between. The V gene's germline CDR1 is LGHDT and CDR2 YNNKEL (reference sequence). In DNA form, the CDR3 reads TGTGCCAGCAGCCAAGGTCCTTGGACCGGAGATACGCAGTATTTT. Translation gives CASSQGPWTGDTQYF.

Ten or more counts support this clonotype. The chain employs TRBV12-3 or TRBV12-4 and TRBJ1-1; D remains unclear. The V end lost 6 bases, the J end lost 2 bases, and 16 bases lay between the germline ends. CDR3 length: 15 residues. The CDR3 DNA follows: TGTGCCAGCAGAGTTAGGGTTGGGTATAACACTGAAGCTTTCTTT. As protein: CASRVRVGYNTEAFF.

This clonotype occurred many times. Written as DNA, the CDR3 is TGCAGCGCAGCGGGGATCAGCACAGATACGCAGTATTTT. It specifies CSAAGISTDTQYF. The genes are TRBV29-1 and TRBJ2-3; TRBD2 matches at 7 bases. This CDR3 contains 13 residues. Losses at the gene ends were 7 bases for V and 0 bases for J; bases not matched to a gene: 4. The germline gives CDR1 SQVTM, CDR2 ANQGSEA.

The chain employs TRBV5-5 and TRBJ2-7; D remains unclear. Germline V gene data show CDR1 as SGHKS and CDR2 as YYEKEE (reference sequence). This CDR3 contains 15 residues. V lost 5 bases, J lost 4 bases, and 19 bases lay in between. CDR3 protein: CASSLAPEPPYEQYF. The CDR3 DNA reads TGTGCCAGCAGTCTGGCCCCGGAACCGCCTTACGAGCAGTACTTC.

Remarks on this clonotype: This may be a read error, as it is one base from a much larger clone. The chain combines TRBV9 with TRBJ2-3; 7 bases align to TRBD2. Looked up from germline, CDR1 is SGDLS and CDR2 is YYNGEE. CDR3 length equals 15 residues. With 4 bases clipped from V and 1 base from J, the junction kept 6 bases outside the gene matches. The CDR3 spells CASSLLAVGTDTQYF. The CDR3 coding sequence is TGTGCCAGCAGCTTGCTAGCGGTTGGCACAGATACGCAGTATTTT.

This clonotype was detected ten times or more. Written as DNA, the CDR3 is TGTGCCAGCAGTTTGGCTAGGGAAGGCGGTTCTTACTACAATGAGCAGTTCTTC. Protein sequence: CASSLAREGGSYYNEQFF. This sequence joins TRBV12-3 or TRBV12-4 and TRBJ2-1; D gene uncertain. The V gene lost 3 bases and the J gene lost 3 bases, with 21 bases spanning the gap. This CDR3 has 18 residues.